A single sample is the source of the 5 T cell receptor beta chains below, sequenced in a study of STAT5B mutations in CD4+ large granular lymphocyte leukemia. TCRdb's table, derived via immunoSEQ multiplex PCR, lists solely in-frame clones and lacks some. The sample carries about 30,000 clones, approximately 71% recorded once. The sequenced sample consisted of CD4+ T cells from blood buffy coats. Source of these receptors: a human donor in good health.

This clone showed up just a few times. V usage is TRBV6-1 and J usage is TRBJ1-5; D is unresolved. Trimming took 4 bases from V and 0 from J, leaving 19 bases between them. This CDR3 comprises 18 residues. CDR1 is MNHNS, CDR2 SASEGT, per germline. This CDR3 is CASSAEGSPSYSNQPQHF. CDR3 nucleotides: TGTGCCAGCAGTGCTGAAGGGAGCCCTAGTTATAGCAATCAGCCCCAGCATTTT.

This clone showed up just a few times. V usage is TRBV9 and J usage is TRBJ1-4; no definite D call. CDR1 is SGDLS, CDR2 YYNGEE, per germline. This CDR3 is built from 16 residues. Trimming stripped 0 bases from V and 3 bases from J, with 12 bases between. The CDR3 DNA follows: TGTGCCAGCAGCGTAGGATTATCCGGAGCTAATGAAAAACTGTTTTTT. Protein product: CASSVGLSGANEKLFF. Variable domain in full (rest from reference TRBV9 and TRBJ1-4): DSGVTQTPKHLITATGQRVTLRCSPRSGDLSVYWYQQSLDQGLQFLIQYYNGEERAKGNILERFSAQQFPDLHSELNLSSLELGDSALYFCASSVGLSGANEKLFFGSGTQLSVL.

The J gene is TRBJ2-7, the V gene TRBV6-1; possible D gene TRBD1, 6 bases. Germline-derived CDR1 and CDR2 are MNHNS and SASEGT. This CDR3 has 13 amino acids. V was clipped by 4 bases and J by 6 bases, with 13 bases between them. CDR3 coding DNA: TGTGCCAGCAGTGCCGGACAGCACGGCGAGCAGTACTTC. This translates into CASSAGQHGEQYF.

This clone has more than one count but fewer than ten. The V gene is TRBV19, the J gene TRBJ1-5; D is unclear. Germline V gene data show CDR1 as LNHDA and CDR2 as SQIVND (reference sequence). The CDR3 is 15 amino acids. V shed 0 bases and J shed 3 bases, with 9 bases lying between them. The CDR3 reads CASSIDKSPNQPQHF. Here the CDR3 DNA reads TGTGCCAGTAGTATAGATAAGAGCCCCAATCAGCCCCAGCATTTT. Variable domain in full (rest from reference TRBV19 and TRBJ1-5): DGGITQSPKYLFRKEGQNVTLSCEQNLNHDAMYWYRQDPGQGLRLIYYSQIVNDFQKGDIAEGYSVSREKKESFPLTVTSAQKNPTAFYLCASSIDKSPNQPQHFGDGTRLSIL.

A few counts support this clone. V gene TRBV5-3 combines with J gene TRBJ1-5; perhaps TRBD1 as D (5 bases). TRBV5-3 is assigned to the ORF class and has an uncertain function. The CDR3 length is 15 residues. Trimming removed 0 bases at V and 3 bases at J, with 10 bases between. CDR3 nucleotide sequence: TGTGCCAGAAGCTTGGTGGGGCAGAACAATCAGCCCCAGCATTTT. It encodes CARSLVGQNNQPQHF.